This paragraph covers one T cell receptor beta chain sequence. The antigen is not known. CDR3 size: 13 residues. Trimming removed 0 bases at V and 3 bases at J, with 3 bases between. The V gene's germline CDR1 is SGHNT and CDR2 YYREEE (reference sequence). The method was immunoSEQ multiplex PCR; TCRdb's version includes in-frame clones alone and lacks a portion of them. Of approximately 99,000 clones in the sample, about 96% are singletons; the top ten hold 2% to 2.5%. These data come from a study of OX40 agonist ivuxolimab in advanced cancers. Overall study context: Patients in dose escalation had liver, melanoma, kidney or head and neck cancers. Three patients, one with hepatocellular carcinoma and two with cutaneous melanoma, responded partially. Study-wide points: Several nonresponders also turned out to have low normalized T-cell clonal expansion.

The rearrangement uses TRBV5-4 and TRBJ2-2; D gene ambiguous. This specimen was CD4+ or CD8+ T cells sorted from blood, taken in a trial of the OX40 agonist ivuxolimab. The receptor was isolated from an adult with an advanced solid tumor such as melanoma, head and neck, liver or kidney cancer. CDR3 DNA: TGTGCCAGCAGCTTGGGAGACACCGGGGAGCTGTTTTTT. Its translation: CASSLGDTGELFF. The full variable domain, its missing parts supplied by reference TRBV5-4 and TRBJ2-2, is ETGVTQSPTHLIKTRGQQVTLRCSSQSGHNTVSWYQQALGQGPQFIFQYYREEENGRGNFPPRFSGLQFPNYSSELNVNALELDDSALYLCASSLGDTGELFFGEGSRLTVL.